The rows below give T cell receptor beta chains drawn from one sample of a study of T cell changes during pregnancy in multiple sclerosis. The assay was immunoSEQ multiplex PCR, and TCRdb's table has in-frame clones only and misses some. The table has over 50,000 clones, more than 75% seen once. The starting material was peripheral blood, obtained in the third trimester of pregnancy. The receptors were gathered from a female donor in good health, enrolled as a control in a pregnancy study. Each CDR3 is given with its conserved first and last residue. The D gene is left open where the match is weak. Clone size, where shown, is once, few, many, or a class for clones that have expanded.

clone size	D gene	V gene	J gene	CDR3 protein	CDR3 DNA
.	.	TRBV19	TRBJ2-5	CASSIRGLQTQYF	TGTGCCAGTAGTATTAGGGGTTTGCAGACCCAGTACTTC
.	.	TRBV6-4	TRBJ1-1	CASSLQGNTEAFF	TGTGCCAGCAGCTTACAGGGGAACACTGAAGCTTTCTTT
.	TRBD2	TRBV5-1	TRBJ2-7	CASSAGENNEQYF	TGCGCCAGCAGCGCGGGAGAGAACAACGAGCAGTACTTC
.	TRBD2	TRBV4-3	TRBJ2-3	CASSQDPSGVSYTQYF	TGCGCCAGCAGCCAAGATCCTAGCGGGGTTTCATATACGCAGTATTTT
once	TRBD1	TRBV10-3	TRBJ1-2	CAIPTARQGIYGYTF	TGTGCCATACCGACTGCCCGACAGGGGATATATGGCTACACCTTC
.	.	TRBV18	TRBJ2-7	CASSPSTGMYEQYF	TGTGCCAGCTCACCCAGTACAGGAATGTACGAGCAGTACTTC
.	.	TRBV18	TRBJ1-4	CASSRGPYNEKLFF	TGTGCCAGCTCCCGAGGGCCTTATAATGAAAAACTGTTTTTT
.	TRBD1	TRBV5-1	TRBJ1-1	CASTSSGTGGVEAFF	TGCGCCAGCACCTCGTCCGGGACAGGGGGCGTTGAAGCTTTCTTT
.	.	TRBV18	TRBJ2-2	CASSPRTVNTGELFF	TGTGCCAGCTCACCCCGGACAGTGAACACCGGGGAGCTGTTTTTT
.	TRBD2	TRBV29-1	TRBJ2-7	CSVVSLAGRYEQYF	TGCAGCGTTGTAAGTCTAGCGGGCCGCTACGAGCAGTACTTC
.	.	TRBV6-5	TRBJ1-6	CASSYSSEPSPLHF	TGTGCCAGCAGTTACTCGAGTGAGCCCTCACCCCTCCACTTT
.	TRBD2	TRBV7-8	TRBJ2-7	CASSPPQRGSSYEQYF	TGTGCCAGCAGCCCCCCACAGCGGGGGTCCTCCTACGAGCAGTACTTC
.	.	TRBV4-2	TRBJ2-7	CASSQAVRSGALGYEQYF	TGTGCCAGCAGCCAAGCTGTTAGATCGGGTGCGCTTGGGTACGAGCAGTACTTC
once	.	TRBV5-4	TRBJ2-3	CASFPRRTGTDTQYF	TGTGCCAGCTTCCCTAGGCGGACGGGGACAGATACGCAGTATTTT
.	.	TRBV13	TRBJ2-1	CASSGGLYNEQFF	TGTGCCAGCAGCGGGGGCCTCTACAATGAGCAGTTCTTC
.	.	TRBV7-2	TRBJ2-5	CASSSNGRGPQYF	TGTGCCAGCAGCTCGAATGGGCGGGGCCCGCAGTACTTC
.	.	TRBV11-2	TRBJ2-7	CASSLDLAREQYF	TGTGCCAGCAGCTTAGATTTAGCCCGCGAGCAGTACTTC
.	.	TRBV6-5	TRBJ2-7	CASSSPGSAYEQYF	TGTGCCAGCAGTTCACCGGGATCCGCCTACGAGCAGTACTTC
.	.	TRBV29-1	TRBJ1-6	CSVGQGWNSPLHF	TGCAGCGTTGGGCAGGGGTGGAATTCACCCCTCCACTTT
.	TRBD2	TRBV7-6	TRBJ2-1	CASSKSPGLAGGRQFF	TGTGCCAGCAGCAAAAGCCCCGGACTAGCGGGGGGGCGGCAGTTCTTC
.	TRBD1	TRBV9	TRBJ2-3	CASSAKPDREVPDTQYF	TGTGCCAGCAGCGCAAAACCGGACAGGGAGGTACCAGATACGCAGTATTTT
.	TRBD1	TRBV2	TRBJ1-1	CASRDSSTGGAFF	TGTGCCAGCAGGGACTCATCGACAGGGGGAGCTTTCTTT
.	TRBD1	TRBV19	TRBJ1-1	CATRDRGIQNTEAFF	TGTGCCACCCGGGACAGGGGGATACAGAACACTGAAGCTTTCTTT
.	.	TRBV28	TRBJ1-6	CASRGALNSPLHF	TGTGCCAGCAGAGGGGCCCTTAATTCACCCCTCCACTTT
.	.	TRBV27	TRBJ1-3	CASSLQRSGNTIYF	TGTGCCAGCAGTCTACAGAGATCTGGAAACACCATATATTTT
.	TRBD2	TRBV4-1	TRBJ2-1	CASSSLGGGPGNEQFF	TGCGCCAGCAGCTCCCTTGGCGGGGGGCCGGGGAATGAGCAGTTCTTC
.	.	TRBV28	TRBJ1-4	CASSFSGDFEKLFF	TGTGCCAGCAGTTTTTCGGGGGATTTTGAAAAACTGTTTTTT
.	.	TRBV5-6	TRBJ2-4	CASSLDVGAWAKNIQYF	TGTGCCAGCAGCTTGGACGTTGGAGCGTGGGCCAAAAACATTCAGTACTTC
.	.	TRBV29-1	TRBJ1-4	CSAGTANEKLFF	TGCAGCGCCGGGACTGCCAACGAAAAACTGTTTTTT
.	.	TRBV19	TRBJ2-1	CASIGPGKGNEQFF	TGTGCCAGTATCGGTCCCGGGAAGGGCAATGAGCAGTTCTTC
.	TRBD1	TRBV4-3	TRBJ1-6	CASSRDRVNYSPLHF	TGCGCCAGCAGCCGGGACAGGGTCAATTATTCACCCCTCCACTTT
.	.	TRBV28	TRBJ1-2	CASSTYSNYGYTF	TGTGCCAGCAGTACCTACAGTAACTATGGCTACACCTTC
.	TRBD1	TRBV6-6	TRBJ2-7	CASGGQTYEQYF	TGTGCCAGCGGGGGACAGACCTACGAGCAGTACTTC
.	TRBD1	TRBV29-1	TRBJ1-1	CSVAGTGDTEAFF	TGCAGCGTCGCGGGGACAGGGGACACTGAAGCTTTCTTT
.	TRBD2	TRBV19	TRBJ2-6	CASSNPASGGVLGANVLTF	TGTGCCAGTAGTAATCCCGCTAGCGGGGGAGTCCTGGGGGCCAACGTCCTGACTTTC
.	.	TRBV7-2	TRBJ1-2	CASSSGTFNYGYTF	TGTGCCAGCAGCTCAGGGACTTTTAACTATGGCTACACCTTC
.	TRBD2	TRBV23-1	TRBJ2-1	CASSQFFQYSGGKQFF	TGCGCCAGCAGTCAATTCTTCCAGTATAGCGGGGGTAAGCAGTTCTTC
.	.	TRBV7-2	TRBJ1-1	CASSLGGRENTEAFF	TGTGCCAGCAGCTTGGGGGGACGAGAGAACACTGAAGCTTTCTTT
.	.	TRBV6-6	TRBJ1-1	CASSDGVNTEAFF	TGTGCCAGCAGTGACGGGGTTAACACTGAAGCTTTCTTT
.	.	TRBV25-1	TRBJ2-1	CASSEPQVRNEQFF	TGTGCCAGCAGTGAACCCCAAGTGCGCAATGAGCAGTTCTTC
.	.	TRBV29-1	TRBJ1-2	CSVGGVLYGYTF	TGCAGCGTTGGCGGGGTTCTCTATGGCTACACCTTC
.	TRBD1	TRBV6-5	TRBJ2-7	CASSYAQGRYEQYF	TGTGCCAGCAGTTACGCACAGGGGCGGTACGAGCAGTACTTC
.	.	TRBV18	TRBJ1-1	CASSPRAGGDTEAFF	TGTGCCAGCTCACCGCGTGCGGGTGGGGACACTGAAGCTTTCTTT
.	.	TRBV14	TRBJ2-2	CASSRGTTGELFF	TGTGCCAGCAGCCGAGGAACCACCGGGGAGCTGTTTTTT
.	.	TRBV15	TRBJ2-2	CATMGLLNTGELFF	TGTGCCACCATGGGACTCCTAAACACCGGGGAGCTGTTTTTT
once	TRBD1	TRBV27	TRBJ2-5	CASSSRGPKETQYF	TGTGCCAGCAGCTCCAGGGGGCCGAAAGAGACCCAGTACTTC
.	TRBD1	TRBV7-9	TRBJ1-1	CASSLAGQGEAFF	TGTGCCAGCAGCTTAGCGGGACAGGGAGAAGCTTTCTTT
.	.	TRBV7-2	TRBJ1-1	CASSLIPGEAFF	TGTGCCAGCAGCTTGATCCCGGGTGAAGCTTTCTTT
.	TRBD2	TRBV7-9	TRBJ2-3	CASSSGLAASTDTQYF	TGTGCCAGCAGCTCGGGACTAGCGGCTTCCACAGATACGCAGTATTTT
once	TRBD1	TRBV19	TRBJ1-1	CASTDRVPEAFF	TGTGCCAGTACTGACAGGGTGCCCGAAGCTTTCTTT
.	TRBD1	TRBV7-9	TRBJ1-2	CASRQMPGTGGGYTF	TGTGCCAGCAGACAGATGCCCGGGACAGGGGGTGGCTACACCTTC
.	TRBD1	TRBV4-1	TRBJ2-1	CASSQVLRGRGEQFF	TGCGCCAGCAGCCAAGTTCTCAGGGGGCGAGGTGAGCAGTTCTTC
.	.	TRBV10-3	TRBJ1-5	CAISERGQNSNQPQHF	TGTGCCATCAGTGAGCGAGGACAGAATAGCAATCAGCCCCAGCATTTT
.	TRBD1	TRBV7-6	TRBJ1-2	CASSLGQGDYGYTF	TGTGCCAGCAGCTTGGGACAGGGTGACTATGGCTACACCTTC